This T cell receptor (beta chain) was sequenced for a study of T-cell reconstitution after alpha-beta-depleted transplantation in children. Whole-study results and caveats: Reports say that about two months after transplant, the alpha-beta T cells came out of several hundred graft clones that had expanded.

V gave up 2 bases and J gave up 7 bases, with 9 bases separating them. This CDR3 has 13 residues. The germline CDR1 and CDR2 sequences are MNHEY and SVGAGI. Unique molecular identifiers featured in how the TCRbeta library was prepared. TCRdb reprocessed the PCR reads with MiXCR, giving one entry per CDR3 protein. The sample carries 250,000 to 400,000 distinct CDR3 sequences, 23% recorded once. In the case of this clonotype: The antigen remains undetermined.

This clonotype originated in a male patient younger than 18 who had a stem cell transplant for acute lymphoblastic leukemia, so the T cells may come from the graft donor. Sequencing was performed on PBMCs, mostly from graft donor cells, taken 180 days after TCRalphabeta/CD19-depleted stem cell transplant. The gene calls are TRBV6-5 and TRBJ2-1; D unresolved. The CDR3 DNA reads TGTGCCAGCAGTTACACGCGATGGAATGAGCAGTTCTTC. Its translation is CASSYTRWNEQFF.